Below, 25 T cell receptor beta chains from the same sample are listed, as sequenced in a study of T cell changes during pregnancy in multiple sclerosis. Sequenced by immunoSEQ multiplex PCR; TCRdb stores in-frame clones only, minus some. The table shows tens of thousands of clones, with 90% occurring only once. Sequencing used peripheral blood, obtained in the third trimester of pregnancy. These receptors were taken from a female donor with multiple sclerosis, enrolled in a pregnancy study.

This clone was seen a single time. The chain links TRBV19 to TRBJ2-7; tentative D call: TRBD1 (6 bases). The V gene lost 6 bases and the J gene lost 2 bases, with 14 bases spanning the gap. Looked up from germline, CDR1 is LNHDA and CDR2 is SQIVND (reference sequence). The CDR3 covers 14 residues. In DNA, the CDR3 is TGTGCCAGTAGCGCCGGTACAGGGACCTACGAGCAGTACTTC. Its protein product is CASSAGTGTYEQYF. The variable domain in full, completed from reference TRBV19 and TRBJ2-7, reads DGGITQSPKYLFRKEGQNVTLSCEQNLNHDAMYWYRQDPGQGLRLIYYSQIVNDFQKGDIAEGYSVSREKKESFPLTVTSAQKNPTAFYLCASSAGTGTYEQYFGPGTRLTVT.

The chain is built from TRBV9 and TRBJ2-2, with TRBD1 matching 10 bases. V was clipped by 5 bases and J by 6 bases; unmatched bases: 7. Germline V gene sequence: CDR1 SGDLS, CDR2 YYNGEE. CDR3 length equals 15 residues. The CDR3 region is CASSGDRGWSGELFF. CDR3 nucleotides: TGTGCCAGCAGTGGGGACAGGGGTTGGTCCGGGGAGCTGTTTTTT.

The chain employs TRBV6-1 and TRBJ2-2; perhaps TRBD2 as D (5 bases). The CDR3 runs to 16 residues. The ends were cut back, 0 bases at V and 6 bases at J, with 14 bases in the middle. The germline gives CDR1 MNHNS, CDR2 SASEGT. CDR3 DNA sequence: TGTGCCAGCAGTGAAGCGCTGGTGAGGGTTTCCGGGGAGCTGTTTTTT. Its translation: CASSEALVRVSGELFF.

CDR3 residues: CASGLVSGYEQYF. CDR3 coding DNA: TGTGCTAGTGGTTTGGTGTCCGGCTACGAGCAGTACTTC. The chain links TRBV12-5 to TRBJ2-7; D uncertain. V lost 0 bases to trimming and J lost 3 bases, with 6 bases between them. Germline V CDR1 and CDR2: LGHNT, FRNRAP. This CDR3 has 13 amino acids. Full variable domain (rest looked up from reference TRBV12-5 and TRBJ2-7): DARVTQTPRHKVTEMGQEVTMRCQPILGHNTVFWYRQTMMQGLELLAYFRNRAPLDDSGMPKDRFSAEMPDATLATLKIQPSEPRDSAVYFCASGLVSGYEQYFGPGTRLTVT.

This rearrangement joins TRBV29-1 to TRBJ1-3, with D possibly matching TRBD1 (5 bases). The CDR3 is made up of 11 amino acids. Per germline, CDR1 SQVTM and CDR2 ANQGSEA. V was trimmed by 7 bases and J by 4 bases, leaving 8 bases between them. CDR3 protein: CSGRTGNTIYF. The CDR3 DNA sequence: TGCAGCGGACGGACAGGAAACACCATATATTTT.

The rearrangement links TRBV9 to TRBJ2-3; 12 bases map to TRBD2. This CDR3 contains 19 residues. V dropped 7 bases and J dropped 4; count of bases not matched to a gene: 19. Germline values: CDR1 SGDLS, CDR2 YYNGEE. The CDR3 region is CASRGGPPGLAGGPDTQYF. In DNA, the CDR3 is TGTGCCAGCCGAGGAGGCCCTCCGGGGCTAGCGGGAGGGCCAGATACGCAGTATTTT.

The V gene is TRBV30, the J gene TRBJ2-3; D gene unclear. With 3 bases removed from V and 4 bases from J, the gap between germline ends came to 11 bases. The germline gives CDR1 GTSNPN, CDR2 SVGIG (reference sequence). CDR3 length equals 13 residues. Here the CDR3 reads CAWSRIAPDTQYF. The CDR3 bases are TGTGCCTGGAGCCGGATAGCCCCAGATACGCAGTATTTT. Supplemented by reference TRBV30 and TRBJ2-3, the full variable domain reads SQTIHQWPATLVQPVGSPLSLECTVEGTSNPNLYWYRQAAGRGLQLLFYSVGIGQISSEVPQNLSASRPQDRQFILSSKKLLLSDSGFYLCAWSRIAPDTQYFGPGTRLTVL.

The rearrangement joins TRBV30 to TRBJ1-5, with 7 positions matching TRBD1. The CDR3 spans 15 residues. The germline CDR1 and CDR2 sequences are GTSNPN and SVGIG (reference sequence). After removal of 5 bases from V and 2 bases from J, the junction contained 9 bases not matched to a gene. The CDR3 nucleotides read TGTGCCTGGGAAAGGGGGCCCGGCGGCAATCAGCCCCAGCATTTT. This gives the protein CAWERGPGGNQPQHF.

V usage is TRBV5-1 and J usage is TRBJ2-7; 10 bases are a match to TRBD2. Germline trimming cut 4 bases from V and 0 bases from J; bases unmatched to any gene: 13. CDR1 is SGHRS and CDR2 is YFSETQ in the germline V gene. The CDR3 has 18 residues. The CDR3 reads CASSEWTSGRRSSYEQYF. CDR3 DNA sequence: TGCGCCAGCAGCGAATGGACTAGCGGACGCCGGAGCTCCTACGAGCAGTACTTC.

The chain recombines TRBV6-5 with TRBJ2-1; TRBD1 might be the D (5 bases). Germline CDR1 MNHEY, CDR2 SVGAGI. The CDR3 totals 16 residues. Trimming took off 0 bases at V and 2 bases at J, with 11 bases between the two ends. The CDR3: CASSYSGVAPYNEQFF. The DNA for the CDR3 is TGTGCCAGCAGTTACTCAGGGGTTGCCCCCTACAATGAGCAGTTCTTC.

A word on this clone: Its ends do not fully match the called genes, so a read error is possible. The chain uses TRBV2 and TRBJ1-5, with 9 bases lining up with TRBD1. This CDR3 comprises 13 residues. In germline, CDR1 is SNHLY, CDR2 FYNNEI. The CDR3 loop is CASSEALRGQGRF. CDR3 DNA sequence: TGTGCCAGCAGTGAAGCGCTTCGGGGACAGGGACGTTTT.

CDR3 amino acids: CAWSNRESYGYTF. CDR3 in DNA: TGTGCCTGGAGTAACAGGGAGAGCTATGGCTACACCTTC. The chain is built from TRBV30 and TRBJ1-2; possible D gene TRBD1, 6 bases. The CDR3 consists of 13 residues. Germline CDR1 is GTSNPN and CDR2 is SVGIG (reference sequence). V was shortened by 2 bases and J by 4 bases, with 11 bases between the two germline ends.

CDR3 sequence reads: CASSNPGLVPGELFF. As DNA, the CDR3 is TGTGCCAGCAGCAACCCTGGACTAGTGCCCGGGGAGCTGTTTTTT. The rearrangement uses TRBV6-5 and TRBJ2-2; 7 nucleotides agree with TRBD2. V lost 6 bases and J lost 6; bases outside the gene matches: 10. Germline V gene sequence: CDR1 MNHEY, CDR2 SVGAGI. This CDR3 region has 15 residues.

J is TRBJ2-2 and V is TRBV5-1, with TRBD1 identical over 8 bases. The trim removed 1 base at V and 1 base at J, leaving 3 bases unmatched. The CDR3 covers 16 residues. CDR1 is SGHRS, CDR2 YFSETQ, per germline. DNA of the CDR3: TGCGCCAGCAGCTTGATAGGACAGGGGAACACCGGGGAGCTGTTTTTT. Protein product: CASSLIGQGNTGELFF.

Regarding this clone: One junction end does not reproduce the germline sequence, and a read error may be involved. This chain connects TRBV2 to TRBJ1-4; perhaps TRBD1 as D (5 bases). The CDR3 is 14 amino acids. The germline V gene encodes CDR1 SNHLY and CDR2 FYNNEI. In DNA form, the CDR3 reads TGTGCCAGCAGGGAAGGGACTTATAATGAAAAACTGTTTTTT. Its protein is CASREGTYNEKLFF. Variable domain in full (rest from reference TRBV2 and TRBJ1-4): EPEVTQTPSHQVTQMGQEVILRCVPISNHLYFYWYRQILGQKVEFLVSFYNNEISEKSEIFDDQFSVERPDGSNFTLKIRSTKLEDSAMYFCASREGTYNEKLFFGSGTQLSVL.

The chain uses TRBV5-1 and TRBJ1-3; D ambiguous. Germline V lookup: CDR1 SGHRS, CDR2 YFSETQ. The length of the CDR3 is 15 residues. Trimming left V 0 bases short and J 0 bases short, with 7 bases between. The CDR3 DNA reads TGCGCCAGCAGCTTGGACGGGAGCTCTGGAAACACCATATATTTT. Translation: CASSLDGSSGNTIYF.

This chain joins TRBV7-9 and TRBJ1-1; possibly TRBD1 for D (6 bases). Trimming shortened V by 5 bases and J by 4 bases, and 17 bases separated the two germline ends. The CDR3 runs 15 residues. Germline V gene lookup returns CDR1 SEHNR and CDR2 FQNEAQ (reference sequence). The CDR3 sequence is CASSPAPGVSTEAFF. The DNA for the CDR3 is TGTGCCAGCAGCCCAGCCCCAGGGGTGAGCACTGAAGCTTTCTTT.

The chain recombines TRBV5-4 with TRBJ1-1; TRBD1 might be the D (5 bases). Germline V gene data show CDR1 as SGHNT and CDR2 as YYREEE (reference sequence). There are 14 residues in the CDR3. Trimming removed 3 bases from V and 8 bases from J, with 17 bases in between. The CDR3 nucleotides are TGTGCCAGCAGCTGGTCCCCGACAGACCCGGAAGCTTTCTTT. It yields the protein CASSWSPTDPEAFF.

The chain recombines TRBV30 with TRBJ1-1; perhaps TRBD1 as D (5 bases). Between the trimmed V and J ends, which lost 1 base and 4 bases, there was a span of 10 bases. Germline V gene data show CDR1 as GTSNPN and CDR2 as SVGIG (reference sequence). The CDR3 consists of 13 residues. CDR3 sequence reads: CAWSGGVGTEAFF. CDR3 nucleotides: TGTGCCTGGAGTGGGGGGGTAGGCACTGAAGCTTTCTTT.

This chain uses TRBV18 with TRBJ2-7; 11 bases align to TRBD1. V lost 4 bases to trimming and J lost 0 bases; unmatched junction nucleotides: 8. CDR1 and CDR2 (germline): KGHSH, LQKENI. CDR3 length equals 17 residues. For the CDR3, the DNA is TGTGCCAGCTCACTAATAGGGACAGGGGGAAGCTCCTACGAGCAGTACTTC. Protein product: CASSLIGTGGSSYEQYF. The full variable domain, completed using reference TRBV18 and TRBJ2-7, is NAGVMQNPRHLVRRRGQEARLRCSPMKGHSHVYWYRQLPEEGLKFMVYLQKENIIDESGMPKERFSAEFPKEGPSILRIQQVVRGDSAAYFCASSLIGTGGSSYEQYFGPGTRLTVT.

CDR3 coding DNA: TGTGCCAGCAGTTACCAGGGGGCGGCATACAATGAGCAGTTCTTC. Its translation: CASSYQGAAYNEQFF. This chain connects TRBV6-6 to TRBJ2-1; 8 bases line up with TRBD1. Per germline, CDR1 MNHNY and CDR2 SVGAGI (reference sequence). This CDR3 is 15 amino acids long. V lost 2 bases, J lost 4 bases, and 4 bases stayed unmatched.

The chain has TRBV19 and TRBJ1-4, with 8 bases aligning to TRBD1. The germline CDR1 and CDR2 sequences are LNHDA and SQIVND (reference sequence). The CDR3 length is 14 residues. The J segment lost 11 bases and the V segment lost 8 bases, leaving 13 bases of the junction unmatched. Here the CDR3 DNA reads TGTGCCAGTGAGAACCGACAGGGGAATCGCAAACTGTTTTTT. Residues: CASENRQGNRKLFF.

This chain's CDR3 is CATHAPGQGTDTQYF. In DNA, the CDR3 is TGTGCCACTCATGCTCCGGGACAGGGCACAGATACGCAGTATTTT. The chain combines TRBV27 with TRBJ2-3; 8 bases are shared with TRBD1. The CDR3 totals 15 residues. V lost 10 bases, J lost 1 base, and 10 bases stayed unmatched. Germline values: CDR1 MNHEY, CDR2 SMNVEV (reference sequence).

The rearrangement uses TRBV5-4 and TRBJ2-1; 8 bases fit TRBD2. Losses at the gene ends were 0 bases for V and 6 bases for J; bases not matched to a gene: 2. The CDR3 contains 14 residues. Germline CDR1 and CDR2: SGHNT and YYREEE (reference sequence). The CDR3 sequence is CASSLDGRANEQFF. The DNA of the CDR3 is TGTGCCAGCAGCTTGGACGGGAGGGCCAATGAGCAGTTCTTC.

V is TRBV28 and J is TRBJ2-2; 8 positions agree with TRBD1. The V gene's germline CDR1 is MDHEN and CDR2 SYDVKM. V was pared by 3 bases and J by 4 bases, with 10 bases of the junction left unmatched. The CDR3 length is 17 residues. The CDR3 sequence: CASSLAGGSKGTGELFF. The CDR3 DNA reads as TGTGCCAGCAGTTTGGCAGGGGGCAGTAAGGGCACCGGGGAGCTGTTTTTT.